Included here is one T cell receptor beta chain sequence, with context. This record belongs to a study of blood T cell repertoires in COVID-19. Across the study: The origin of the acute and convalescent COVID-19 samples was the United States, Italy and Spain. The analysed material was cDNA or gDNA that came from T cells, B-cell-depleted T cells, or PBMCs.

Membership in each cohort depended on participant-reported clinical history. The V gene lost 4 bases and the J gene lost 1 base, with 8 bases spanning the gap. The CDR3 has 13 amino acids. CDR1 is GTSNPN and CDR2 is SVGIG in the germline V gene (reference sequence). How the authors handled the data: How many nucleated cells were present was estimated from reference gene primer amplification. Data came from immunoSEQ multiplex PCR; TCRdb stores just in-frame clones and leaves some out. Clonal size and the V and J genes are those of that table, whereas D and trimming came from the DNA. The profile shows a few hundred thousand clones, 80% to 90% of them singletons.

The J gene is TRBJ1-3, the V gene TRBV30, with TRBD1 as a possible D gene (5 bases). The material sequenced was PBMCs or T cells enriched from blood (not recorded which). This receptor was taken from a man younger than 40 who had recovered from COVID-19. The CDR3 nucleotides are TGTGCCTGGATAAGGGGATCTGGAAACACCATATATTTT. Protein product: CAWIRGSGNTIYF.